Below are 25 T cell receptor beta chains sequenced from a single sample in a study of control samples from healthy donors and cancer patients. Only in-frame clones appear in the TCRdb table, and some are missing; sequencing was by immunoSEQ multiplex PCR. Seen here are about 89,000 clones, more than 75% observed once, and the top ten hold over 20%. Sequenced input: blood. These receptors all stem from a man younger than 40 in good health.

V usage is TRBV11-3 and J usage is TRBJ2-3; D call uncertain. V was trimmed by 3 bases and J by 2 bases, leaving 6 bases between them. This CDR3 has 13 amino acids. Germline CDR1 is SGHNT and CDR2 is YENEEA. CDR3 in amino acids: CASSFGSTDTQYF. The CDR3, as DNA: TGTGCCAGCAGCTTTGGGTCCACAGATACGCAGTATTTT.

The gene calls are TRBV29-1 and TRBJ2-3, with D tentatively TRBD2 (6 bases). Germline CDR1 reads SQVTM; CDR2 reads ANQGSEA. CDR3 length: 13 amino acids. V was cut by 4 bases and J by 1 base, with 9 bases left in between. Written as DNA, the CDR3 is TGCAGCGTTGTCCCTAGCGGCACAGATACGCAGTATTTT. It is translated as CSVVPSGTDTQYF.

The J gene is TRBJ1-1, the V gene TRBV7-9; possibly TRBD1 for D (6 bases). The length of the CDR3 is 14 residues. Germline CDR1 SEHNR, CDR2 FQNEAQ (reference sequence). The germline V and J ends were trimmed by 5 bases and 4 bases, with 14 bases remaining between them. The CDR3 coding sequence is TGTGCCAGCAGCGCAGGGGCGTTGGGCACTGAAGCTTTCTTT. Translating it yields CASSAGALGTEAFF.

With respect to this clone: Sequence at one end of the junction differs from germline and may be a read error. The chain recombines TRBV7-7 with TRBJ2-2; TRBD2 is a possible D gene (6 bases). The germline gives CDR1 SSHAT, CDR2 FNYEAQ (reference sequence). The CDR3 sequence is 15 residues long. The CDR3: CASSSGVGPTGELFF. CDR3 DNA: TGTGCTAGCAGCTCGGGAGTGGGCCCCACCGGGGAGCTGTTTTTT. Full variable domain (rest looked up from reference TRBV7-7 and TRBJ2-2): GAGVSQSPRYKVTKRGQDVTLRCDPISSHATLYWYQQALGQGPEFLTYFNYEAQPDKSGLPSDRFSAERPEGSISTLTIQRTEQRDSAMYRCASSSGVGPTGELFFGEGSRLTVL.

This chain connects TRBV24-1 to TRBJ2-4; TRBD2 is a possible D gene (5 bases). CDR1 and CDR2 (germline): KGHDR, SFDVKD. The CDR3 is 14 residues long. Trimming stripped 4 bases from V and 0 bases from J, with 6 bases between. CDR3 region: CATSEEEAKNIQYF. The DNA for the CDR3 is TGTGCCACCAGTGAGGAGGAAGCCAAAAACATTCAGTACTTC.

This clone has only a few counts. J is TRBJ2-3 and V is TRBV27; D is unresolved. V lost 6 bases and J lost 6, with 13 bases in between. The germline CDR1 and CDR2 sequences are MNHEY and SMNVEV (reference sequence). The CDR3 has 13 residues. This CDR3 reads CASRAELRDTQYF. DNA for the CDR3: TGTGCCAGCAGGGCCGAGCTCAGGGATACGCAGTATTTT.

The chain combines TRBV3-1 (or the pseudogene TRBV3-2) with TRBJ1-2; TRBD1 agrees at 8 bases. Trimming cost V 0 bases and J 7 bases; bases outside gene matches: 7. The CDR3 has 15 amino acids. In germline, CDR1 is LGHDT, CDR2 YNNKEL (reference sequence). CDR3 region: CASSQDGRGRGGYTF. The CDR3 DNA follows: TGTGCCAGCAGCCAAGATGGCAGGGGGCGAGGTGGCTACACCTTC.

This chain links TRBV6-5 with TRBJ2-1; a possible D gene is TRBD2 (6 bases). Trimming shortened V by 8 bases and J by 0 bases, and 8 bases separated the two germline ends. CDR1 and CDR2 from the germline V gene are MNHEY and SVGAGI. The CDR3 is 13 amino acids. CDR3 amino acids: CASLGGSYNEQFF. CDR3 bases: TGTGCCAGCCTCGGGGGCTCCTACAATGAGCAGTTCTTC.

The chain couples TRBV27 to TRBJ2-3, with D tentatively TRBD2 (7 bases). V lost 9 bases and J 0 bases, leaving 16 bases between the germline ends. Germline V gene lookup returns CDR1 MNHEY and CDR2 SMNVEV (reference sequence). This CDR3 is 15 amino acids long. The CDR3 DNA follows: TGTGCCAGTGGGTCCGGGGGGCGAAGCACAGATACGCAGTATTTT. This translates into CASGSGGRSTDTQYF.

J is TRBJ2-5 and V is TRBV6-5; 11 bases line up with TRBD2. The junction had 6 bases not matched to a gene; V was cut back by 0 bases and J by 9 bases. Germline V gene sequence: CDR1 MNHEY, CDR2 SVGAGI. This CDR3 is built from 15 residues. CDR3 DNA: TGTGCCAGCAGTTACTCCCGTCTTAGCGGGAGGGCCCAGTACTTC. Its protein is CASSYSRLSGRAQYF.

The V and J genes are TRBV7-8 and TRBJ1-5; D gene ambiguous. Germline CDR1 SGHVS, CDR2 FQNEAQ. This CDR3 comprises 17 residues. V was shortened by 2 bases and J by 0 bases, with 14 bases between the two germline ends. CDR3: CASSLRAGLYSNQPQHF. The CDR3 coding sequence is TGTGCCAGCAGCTTACGGGCAGGCCTCTATAGCAATCAGCCCCAGCATTTT.

This chain joins TRBV18 and TRBJ1-5; possibly TRBD1 for D (6 bases). The CDR3 totals 17 residues. From germline, CDR1 is KGHSH and CDR2 LQKENI. Trimming removed 3 bases from V and 2 bases from J, with 17 bases in between. Here the CDR3 reads CASSPSIRGMGNQPQHF. DNA for the CDR3: TGTGCCAGCTCACCCTCTATCAGGGGAATGGGCAATCAGCCCCAGCATTTT.

V gene TRBV27 combines with J gene TRBJ1-2; D remains unclear. The V gene lost 4 bases and the J gene lost 8 bases, with 17 bases spanning the gap. The CDR3 length is 14 residues. Germline CDR1 reads MNHEY; CDR2 reads SMNVEV (reference sequence). The CDR3 reads CASSSFPPTRGYTF. The DNA of the CDR3 is TGTGCCAGCAGTTCATTCCCACCGACGAGGGGCTACACCTTC.

V usage is TRBV5-4 and J usage is TRBJ2-3; 12 positions agree with TRBD2. CDR3 length: 17 amino acids. Germline V lookup: CDR1 SGHNT, CDR2 YYREEE (reference sequence). J was trimmed by 3 bases and V by 0 bases; bases with no gene match: 5. The CDR3 protein is CASSLASGGVFTDTQYF. CDR3 coding DNA: TGTGCCAGCAGCTTGGCTAGCGGGGGGGTGTTTACAGATACGCAGTATTTT.

This clone was counted a single time. The J gene is TRBJ2-5, the V gene TRBV11-1; 9 bases align to TRBD2. CDR1 and CDR2 from the germline V gene are SGHAT and FQDESV (reference sequence). The V segment lost 1 base and the J segment 4 bases; nucleotides outside the gene matches: 7. The CDR3 is made up of 16 amino acids. The CDR3 here is CASSLEAGGFGETQYF. The CDR3 bases are TGTGCCAGCAGCTTAGAGGCGGGGGGGTTCGGAGAGACCCAGTACTTC.

The V call is TRBV30, the J call TRBJ1-2; D possibly corresponds to TRBD1 (5 bases). The CDR3 totals 15 residues. The germline V gene encodes CDR1 GTSNPN and CDR2 SVGIG (reference sequence). V was cut by 2 bases and J by 4 bases, with 17 bases left in between. CDR3 residues: CAWSPRGEGGYGYTF. CDR3 DNA sequence: TGTGCCTGGAGTCCCCGGGGGGAAGGAGGCTATGGCTACACCTTC.

J is TRBJ2-3 and V is TRBV6-5, with 8 bases aligning to TRBD2. The V and J ends lost 10 bases and 5 bases, in that order; junction bases with no gene match: 8. This CDR3 region has 13 residues. Germline V CDR1 and CDR2: MNHEY, SVGAGI. CDR3 sequence: CATRERGRDTQYF. DNA for the CDR3: TGTGCCACCAGGGAGCGGGGGAGAGATACGCAGTATTTT.

The CDR3 spells CASSSSHEQYF. The CDR3 DNA sequence: TGTGCCAGCAGCTCGTCTCACGAGCAGTACTTC. The chain joins TRBV7-9 to TRBJ2-7; no reliable D call. V was pared by 4 bases and J by 5 bases, with 6 bases between. The CDR3 covers 11 residues. Germline loops: CDR1 SEHNR, CDR2 FQNEAQ (reference sequence).

This chain uses TRBV10-2 with TRBJ2-3; TRBD2 matches 8 bases. The V gene's germline CDR1 is WSHSY and CDR2 SAAADI. Unmatched junction bases numbered 9, after V lost 10 bases and J lost 0 bases. The CDR3 runs to 15 residues. CDR3 coding DNA: TGCGCCACCGCCCTAGGCGGGGGGAGCACAGATACGCAGTATTTT. It specifies CATALGGGSTDTQYF.

This clone was seen only once. Here the CDR3 DNA reads TGTGCCATCAGTGAGTCGTTCGTTGGGACAGGGAAGTACTTC. Translated, it gives CAISESFVGTGKYF. The J gene is TRBJ2-5, the V gene TRBV10-3, with 9 bases that match TRBD1. The CDR3 extends over 14 amino acids. The ends lost 0 bases at V and 12 bases at J; junction bases unmatched: 8. Germline-derived CDR1 and CDR2 are ENHRY and SYGVKD.

The chain carries TRBV28 and TRBJ1-2; weak D call: TRBD1 (5 bases). Germline CDR1 reads MDHEN; CDR2 reads SYDVKM. Trimming took 6 bases from V and 6 from J, leaving 14 bases between them. The CDR3 consists of 13 residues. CDR3 nucleotides: TGTGCCAGCAGGACGGGCCAGGGTCATGGCTACACCTTC. Encoded protein: CASRTGQGHGYTF.

This chain uses TRBV4-2 with TRBJ2-2, with a tentative D call TRBD2 (7 bases). V was shortened by 1 base and J by 4 bases, with 10 bases between the two germline ends. Germline-derived CDR1 and CDR2 are LGHNA and YNFKEQ. This CDR3 region has 15 residues. CDR3 coding DNA: TGTGCCAGCAGCCAAGTGGGGGGGGCCACCGGGGAGCTGTTTTTT. This gives the protein CASSQVGGATGELFF.

Written as DNA, the CDR3 is TGTGCCTGGAGTGCGGGGCCTTACTATGGCTACACCTTC. As protein: CAWSAGPYYGYTF. This chain joins TRBV30 and TRBJ1-2, with TRBD1 as a possible D gene (5 bases). The CDR3 is made up of 13 amino acids. Germline CDR1 GTSNPN, CDR2 SVGIG (reference sequence). The germline V and J ends were trimmed by 1 base and 3 bases, with 9 bases remaining between them.

The CDR3 loop reads CATSTVAGGEQPQHF. CDR3 coding DNA: TGTGCCACCAGCACCGTAGCGGGGGGCGAACAGCCCCAGCATTTT. The genes are TRBV15 and TRBJ1-5, with a possible D match to TRBD1 (6 bases). This CDR3 region has 15 residues. Trimming pared 4 bases from V and 7 bases from J, leaving 17 bases between. Germline V gene lookup returns CDR1 LNHNV and CDR2 YYDKDF (reference sequence). Full variable domain (outside the CDR3, taken from reference TRBV15 and TRBJ1-5): DAMVIQNPRYQVTQFGKPVTLSCSQTLNHNVMYWYQQKSSQAPKLLFHYYDKDFNNEADTPDNFQSRRPNTSFCFLDIRSPGLGDTAMYLCATSTVAGGEQPQHFGDGTRLSIL.

V is TRBV5-1 and J is TRBJ2-7; tentatively, D is TRBD1 or TRBD2 (5 bases each). V was clipped by 3 bases and J by 1 base, with 11 bases between them. The CDR3 sequence is 14 residues long. Germline CDR1 reads SGHRS; CDR2 reads YFSETQ. Here the CDR3 reads CASSSGTVSYEQYF. DNA of the CDR3: TGCGCCAGCAGCTCCGGGACGGTATCCTACGAGCAGTACTTC.